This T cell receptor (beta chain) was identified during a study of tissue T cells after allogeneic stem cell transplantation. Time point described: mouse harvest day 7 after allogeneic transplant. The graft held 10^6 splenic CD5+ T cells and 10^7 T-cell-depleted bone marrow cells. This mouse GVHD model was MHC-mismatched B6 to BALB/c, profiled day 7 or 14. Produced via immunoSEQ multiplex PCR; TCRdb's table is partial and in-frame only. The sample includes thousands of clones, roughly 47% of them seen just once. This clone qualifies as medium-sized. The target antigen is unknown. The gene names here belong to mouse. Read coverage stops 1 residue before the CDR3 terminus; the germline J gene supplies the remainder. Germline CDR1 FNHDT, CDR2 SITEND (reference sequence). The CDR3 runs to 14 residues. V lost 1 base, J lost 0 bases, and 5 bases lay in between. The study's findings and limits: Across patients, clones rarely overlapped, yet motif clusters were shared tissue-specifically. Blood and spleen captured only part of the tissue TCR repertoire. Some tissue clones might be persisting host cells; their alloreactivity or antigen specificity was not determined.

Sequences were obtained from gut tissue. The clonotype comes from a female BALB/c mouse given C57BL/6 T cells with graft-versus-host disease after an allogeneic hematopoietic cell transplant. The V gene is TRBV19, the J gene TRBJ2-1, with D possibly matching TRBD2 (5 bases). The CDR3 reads CASSITGNYAEQFF. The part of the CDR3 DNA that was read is TGTGCCAGCAGTATAACTGGTAACTATGCTGAGCAGTTC. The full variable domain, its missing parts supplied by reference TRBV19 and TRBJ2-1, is GGIITQTPKFLIGQEGQKLTLKCQQNFNHDTMYWYRQDSGKGLRLIYYSITENDLQKGDLSEGYDASREKKSSFSLTVTSAQKNEMAVFLCASSITGNYAEQFFGPGTRLTVL.